This T cell receptor beta chain was profiled in a study of preoperative IRX-2 immunotherapy in early breast cancer. The CDR3 sequence is 16 residues long. V was clipped by 2 bases and J by 0 bases; unmatched bases: 6. CDR1 and CDR2 (germline): SGHNT, YENEEA. Libraries were prepared by immunoSEQ multiplex PCR; TCRdb keeps only in-frame clonotypes and omits some of them. The sample holds approximately 3,900 clones, around 80% seen once. The treatment was: preoperative locoregional IRX-2 cytokine immunotherapy. This sequence joins TRBV11-3 and TRBJ1-1, with 7 bases aligning to TRBD1. Material: tumor tissue, obtained before IRX-2 immunotherapy. This receptor was obtained from a human donor with breast cancer. CDR3 protein: CASSLNRDSVNTEAFF. Here the CDR3 DNA reads TGTGCCAGCAGCTTAAATCGGGACAGCGTGAACACTGAAGCTTTCTTT.